This record covers a single T cell receptor beta chain. There is no known antigen for this receptor. Base qualities are not provided; no much larger clone lies one nucleotide away. The library was built by means of 5' RACE. The sample was run on an Illumina HiSeq 2500. A second about 6 to 11 cycle PCR used a sample-barcoded 5' primer and a J-beta primer mix. A template-switch 5' adaptor carrying 12 random nucleotides introduced a unique molecular identifier onto each TCR beta cDNA molecule. Each sample yielded at least 3 million CDR3-containing paired-end reads. First-strand cDNA synthesis was performed from all RNA using the Mint cDNA synthesis kit, with priming by a TRBC-specific oligonucleotide. Following uracil-DNA glycosylase treatment, a first 18-cycle PCR with universal primers M1SS and BC2_uni_R was performed on all cDNA. In the paper's pipeline: For normalization, 1 million high-quality reads, each with a distinct molecular identifier, were randomly selected from each sample. Reads sharing molecular identifiers were discarded rather than binned into consensus sequences. MiTCR, set to a Q25 quality threshold and the strictest error-elimination algorithm, was used for CDR3 identification, clonotype clustering and error correction. A nonparametric unseen species model with Euler transformation was used to estimate a lower bound on total TCR beta diversity. TCRdb reprocessing: public reads trimmed at Q25 with fastp, clones called with MiXCR, in-frame beta chains kept. A single entry per CDR3 protein holds the most common genes and DNA from its merged rows. The V and J calls reflect TCRdb's pipeline rather than the authors' work. The sample table contains over 600,000 distinct CDR3 sequences; only one count was recorded for roughly 43% of them. The ten largest clones capture approximately 31% of the sample.

The germline V gene sets CDR1 to MDHEN and CDR2 to SYDVKM. V is clipped by 7 bases and J by 0 bases, and the sequence between their germline boundaries is 7 bases long. The CDR3 covers 14 residues, taking in both the cysteine and the phenylalanine. Only CDR3 DNA is held: 42 bases, read in frame from base 1. This entry belongs to a study of blood T cells in healthy people across ages (dated by TCRdb to between 2015 and 2017). The study in broad terms: In model experiments, template switching captured about one uniquely barcoded TCR beta cDNA molecule for every two T cells. Age-related changes in TCR beta repertoire diversity were measured in the study by deep sequencing normalized with unique cDNA molecular identifiers. Donors were grouped into four age groups: young (average roughly 17 years), middle-aged (around 39), aged (around 60) and long-lived (around 80). Donors of different ages were randomly distributed across sequencing lanes to avoid experimental bias. For two donors (one aged 18 to 30 and one aged 80 or older), the study analyzed two additional independent replicas of 1 million unique cDNA reads from the same blood draw.

The approximately 40 donors, aged about 6 to 95 years, were systemically healthy Caucasian individuals from Russia. Each donor gave approximately 10 milliliters of peripheral blood, collected into EDTA-treated Vacutainer tubes. PBMCs were isolated by Ficoll-Paque density-gradient centrifugation, with at least 7 million obtained per sample. Total RNA, at least 6 micrograms per sample, was extracted from PBMCs with Trizol reagent. For every donor, an aliquot of PBMCs went through flow cytometry to measure the percentages of naive CD45RAhigh/CD27high T cells. Study-wide findings and limitations: The percentage of naive T cells measured by flow cytometry correlated strongly with observed TCR beta diversity. Because donor CMV infection status was unknown, age-related changes in expanded clonotypes were potentially confounded. Conclusive comparison of naive and antigen-experienced compartments was prevented by the profiling of bulk unsorted PBMCs. Estimates of total diversity from one million sequenced T cells were regarded as lower bounds and underestimates. The long-lived group showed more naive CD4+ T cells, fewer expanded clones and increased TCR diversity than the aged group, suggesting age selection. Observed TCR beta diversity per million T cells fell roughly linearly with age, and a significant reduction was already apparent by age around 36.

The clonotype originates from an older man in good health. This chain joins TRBV28 to TRBJ2-6, with no confident D gene call. The sample comprised blood. The DNA sequence follows: TGTGCCAGCACCTTAGACTCTGGGGCCAACGTCCTGACTTTC. It translates to CASTLDSGANVLTF.